The T cell receptor (beta chain) described here comes from a study of OX40 agonist ivuxolimab in advanced cancers. Study in general: Ivuxolimab, an antibody that agonizes OX40 (CD134), was administered to the patients. Study results and caveats: Dose levels from 0.1 to 3.0 mg/kg saw CD4+ and CD8+ blood T cells expand clonally by week 6.

The germline V gene has CDR1 MDHEN and CDR2 SYDVKM. The V and J ends lost 7 bases and 5 bases, in that order; junction bases with no gene match: 13. CDR3 length equals 16 residues. Profiled with immunoSEQ multiplex PCR; TCRdb holds only in-frame clones, not every one. This sample has more than 70,000 clones, with 80% to 90% found just once. In regard to this clone: The antigen remains unidentified.

The J gene is TRBJ2-3, the V gene TRBV28; TRBD2 agrees at 9 bases. The sample was CD4+ or CD8+ T cells sorted from blood, taken in a trial of the OX40 agonist ivuxolimab. This TCR derives from an adult with an advanced solid tumor such as melanoma, head and neck, liver or kidney cancer. The DNA of the CDR3 is TGTGCCAGCATCCCGGCGGCGGGGGGGCCGAAAGATACGCAGTATTTT. Translated: CASIPAAGGPKDTQYF.